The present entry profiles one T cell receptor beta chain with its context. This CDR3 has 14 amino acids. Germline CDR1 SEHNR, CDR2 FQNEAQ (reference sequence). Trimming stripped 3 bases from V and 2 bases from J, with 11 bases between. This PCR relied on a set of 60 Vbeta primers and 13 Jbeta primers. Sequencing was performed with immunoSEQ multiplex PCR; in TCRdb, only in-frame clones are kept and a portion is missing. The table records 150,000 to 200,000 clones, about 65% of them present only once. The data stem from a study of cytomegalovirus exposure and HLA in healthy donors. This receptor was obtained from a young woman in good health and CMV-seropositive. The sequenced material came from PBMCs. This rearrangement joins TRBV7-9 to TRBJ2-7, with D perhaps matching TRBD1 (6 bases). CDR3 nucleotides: TGTGCCAGCAGCTTGACAGGTGATGCCTACGAGCAGTACTTC. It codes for CASSLTGDAYEQYF.